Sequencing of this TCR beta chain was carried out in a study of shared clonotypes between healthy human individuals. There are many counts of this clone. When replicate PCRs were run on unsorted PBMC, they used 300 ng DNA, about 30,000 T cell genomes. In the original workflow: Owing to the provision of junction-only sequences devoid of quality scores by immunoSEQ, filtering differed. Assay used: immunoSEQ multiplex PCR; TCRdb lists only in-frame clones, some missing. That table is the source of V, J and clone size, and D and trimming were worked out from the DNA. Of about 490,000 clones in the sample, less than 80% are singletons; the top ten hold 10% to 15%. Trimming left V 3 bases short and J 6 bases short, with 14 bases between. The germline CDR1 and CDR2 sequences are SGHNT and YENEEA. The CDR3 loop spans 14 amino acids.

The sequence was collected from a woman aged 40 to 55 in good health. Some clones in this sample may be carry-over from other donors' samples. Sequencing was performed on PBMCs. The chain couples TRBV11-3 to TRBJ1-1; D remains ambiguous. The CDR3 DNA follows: TGTGCCAGCAGCTTCGGCGGCGGATCATCTGAAGCTTTCTTT. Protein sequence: CASSFGGGSSEAFF.